Following are 23 T cell receptor beta chains from one sample sequenced in a study of Graves' ophthalmopathy and Graves' hyperthyroidism. Transcripts of RNA were the source for amplifying TCR beta CDR3 regions. First-round RT-PCR used HTBI primers; second-round multiplex PCR followed. In TCRdb, the multiplex PCR reads were re-called with MiXCR into one record per CDR3 protein. The table includes about 550,000 distinct CDR3 sequences, just under 40% detected once. Sample: peripheral blood or thyroid tissue (not recorded which). The receptors derive from an adult man with Graves' hyperthyroidism.

This clonotype showed up many times. The V call is TRBV7-9, the J call TRBJ1-1, with D possibly being TRBD1 (6 bases). Germline V CDR1 and CDR2: SEHNR, FQNEAQ (reference sequence). The CDR3 consists of 14 residues. The V and J ends lost 4 bases and 5 bases respectively, with 14 bases between them. DNA of the CDR3: TGTGCCAGCAGCTCCACAGGGTTTGGTACTGAAGCTTTCTTT. It translates to CASSSTGFGTEAFF.

At least ten counts were recorded for this clonotype. This chain joins TRBV5-6 and TRBJ2-5; D is uncertain. The germline V gene has CDR1 SGHDT and CDR2 YYEEEE. The length of the CDR3 is 14 residues. V was shortened by 3 bases and J by 4 bases, with 13 bases between the two germline ends. The CDR3 nucleotides read TGTGCCAGCAGCTCCCCCCTCGAGGCAGAGACCCAGTACTTC. This gives the protein CASSSPLEAETQYF.

About this clonotype: This may come from a read error, since a much larger clone is one base off. Because the CDR3 is missing its conserved closing phenylalanine or tryptophan, this is likely a read error. The V and J genes are TRBV2 and TRBJ1-1; possibly TRBD1 for D (6 bases). The V gene lost 7 bases and the J gene lost 2 bases, with 14 bases spanning the gap. The CDR3 has 14 residues. The germline CDR1 and CDR2 sequences are SNHLY and FYNNEI. CDR3 bases: TGTGCCAGCACCTACCCGGGGGCAAACACTGAAGCTTTCTCT. This gives the protein CASTYPGANTEAFS.

This clonotype was seen repeatedly, ten times or more. The junction does not match germline at one end; this may be a read error. The chain employs TRBV7-9 and TRBJ2-7, with 9 bases fitting TRBD1. The germline V gene encodes CDR1 SEHNR and CDR2 FQNEAQ (reference sequence). The CDR3 length is 15 residues. CDR3 in amino acids: CASSLLGQGPYEQYF. The DNA for the CDR3 is TGCGCCAGCAGCTTGCTGGGACAGGGTCCCTACGAGCAGTACTTC.

About this clonotype itself: Possible read error: a much larger clone is one base away. This rearrangement joins TRBV7-9 to TRBJ2-2; TRBD1 agrees at 8 bases. Looked up from germline, CDR1 is SEHNR and CDR2 is FQNEAQ (reference sequence). This CDR3 spans 14 amino acids. CDR3 region: CASIHRGSTGERFF. Here the CDR3 DNA reads TGTGCCAGCATACACAGGGGGAGCACCGGGGAGCGGTTTTTT.

About this clonotype: Mismatch with germline at one junction end may stem from a read error. The chain carries TRBV29-1 and TRBJ2-7; 10 bases line up with TRBD1. Looked up from germline, CDR1 is SQVTM and CDR2 is ANQGSEA. The CDR3 contains 14 residues. CDR3 loop: CSVQDRGLGNEQYF. As DNA, the CDR3 is TGCAGCGTTCAAGACAGGGGGCTTGGCAACGAGCAGTACTTC.

This clonotype has only a few counts. Written as DNA, the CDR3 is TGTGCCACCAGTGAAAGGGACAACCCCTACGAGCAGTACTTC. This sequence encodes CATSERDNPYEQYF. V is TRBV24-1 and J is TRBJ2-7; tentatively, D is TRBD1 (6 bases). This CDR3 is 14 amino acids long. Looked up from germline, CDR1 is KGHDR and CDR2 is SFDVKD. The V and J ends lost 4 bases and 2 bases respectively, with 11 bases between them.

The V gene is TRBV7-9, the J gene TRBJ1-2, with D uncertain. The CDR3 covers 14 residues. Per the germline V gene, CDR1 is SEHNR and CDR2 is FQNEAQ (reference sequence). Between the trimmed V and J ends, which lost 11 bases and 7 bases, there was a span of 23 bases. CDR3 region: CAWSGGGVGFGYTF. The CDR3 region has the DNA TGTGCCTGGAGTGGTGGTGGGGTTGGCTTTGGCTACACCTTC.

This clonotype was observed many times. This sequence joins TRBV7-6 and TRBJ2-7; D gene uncertain. Germline V gene lookup returns CDR1 SGHVS and CDR2 FNYEAQ. V was cut by 0 bases and J by 5 bases, with 8 bases left in between. This CDR3 spans 13 amino acids. CDR3 coding DNA: TGTGCCAGCAGCTTAGCCCCGGACCACGAGCAGTACTTC. It specifies CASSLAPDHEQYF.

V gene TRBV7-9 combines with J gene TRBJ2-2; D remains unclear. The CDR3 contains 15 residues. Deletions cut 2 bases from V and 6 bases from J, with 13 bases between. Per the germline V gene, CDR1 is SEHNR and CDR2 is FQNEAQ (reference sequence). The chain's CDR3 is CASSLFIGPSGELFF. In nucleotides, the CDR3 is TGTGCCAGCAGCTTATTTATAGGACCATCCGGGGAGCTGTTTTTT.

This clonotype was detected many times. The gene calls are TRBV29-1 and TRBJ1-2, with D tentatively TRBD1 (6 bases). The CDR3 totals 13 residues. With 1 base removed from V and 5 bases from J, the gap between germline ends came to 11 bases. Looked up from germline, CDR1 is SQVTM and CDR2 is ANQGSEA. CDR3 DNA: TGCAGCGTTGAAGGACAGGAGACGTATGGCTACACCTTC. Translation: CSVEGQETYGYTF.

In the case of this clonotype: The junction and the germline gene differ at one end; a read error may be behind it. V usage is TRBV7-2 and J usage is TRBJ1-1; no clear D gene. The CDR3 is 15 residues long. Germline V gene sequence: CDR1 SGHTA, CDR2 FQGNSA. The CDR3 spells CASSLRDFLNAEAFF. CDR3 DNA: TGTGCCAGCAGCTTACGGGATTTTTTGAACGCTGAAGCCTTCTTT.

Ten or more counts support this clonotype. The J gene is TRBJ2-5, the V gene TRBV29-1; D might be TRBD2 (7 bases). V was trimmed by 5 bases and J by 5 bases, leaving 18 bases between them. Germline V CDR1 and CDR2: SQVTM, ANQGSEA. The CDR3 runs to 14 residues. CDR3 sequence: CSVTGWGGEETQYF. CDR3 sequence (DNA): TGCAGCGTTACCGGGTGGGGGGGCGAGGAGACCCAGTACTTC.

V is TRBV28 and J is TRBJ2-7; 8 nucleotides align to TRBD2. Trimming at V came to 8 bases and at J to 0 bases, leaving 12 bases not matched to a gene. The CDR3 covers 16 residues. The V gene's germline CDR1 is MDHEN and CDR2 SYDVKM. CDR3 loop: CASGGFSGTNSYEQYF. The CDR3 DNA reads TGTGCCAGCGGGGGTTTTAGCGGGACTAACTCCTACGAGCAGTACTTC.

The chain has TRBV7-2 and TRBJ2-6; TRBD2 might be the D (6 bases). CDR3 length: 15 amino acids. With 9 bases removed from V and 1 base from J, the gap between germline ends came to 13 bases. The germline CDR1 and CDR2 sequences are SGHTA and FQGNSA. CDR3 coding DNA: TGTGCCAGTTATTGGAGGGGATCTGGGGCCAACGTCCTGACTTTC. Its protein is CASYWRGSGANVLTF.

V gene TRBV12-3 or TRBV12-4 combines with J gene TRBJ1-2; TRBD1 agrees at 7 bases. The V and J ends lost 6 bases and 7 bases, in that order; junction bases with no gene match: 8. There are 13 residues in the CDR3. CDR3 region: CASRGYEGAGYTF. CDR3 DNA sequence: TGTGCCAGCAGGGGGTATGAGGGGGCTGGCTACACCTTC.

V is TRBV9 and J is TRBJ2-5; D tentatively fits TRBD1 or TRBD2 (6 bases each). Germline CDR1 is SGDLS and CDR2 is YYNGEE. Trimming took off 7 bases at V and 4 bases at J, with 17 bases between the two ends. CDR3 length equals 14 residues. Here the CDR3 DNA reads TGTGCCAGCTCACCAAAGGGGGGAGGAGAGACCCAGTACTTC. Translation gives CASSPKGGGETQYF. The variable domain in full, completed from reference TRBV9 and TRBJ2-5, reads DSGVTQTPKHLITATGQRVTLRCSPRSGDLSVYWYQQSLDQGLQFLIQYYNGEERAKGNILERFSAQQFPDLHSELNLSSLELGDSALYFCASSPKGGGETQYFGPGTRLLVL.

The rearrangement joins TRBV10-2 to TRBJ1-2; D perhaps matches TRBD1 (5 bases). Germline V lookup: CDR1 WSHSY, CDR2 SAAADI. V lost 5 bases and J lost 4, with 14 bases in between. The CDR3 has 14 amino acids. CDR3 coding DNA: TGCGCCAGCAGTTACGGGACGGGGACCTATGGCTACACCTTC. It is translated as CASSYGTGTYGYTF.

Notes on this clonotype: The CDR3 ends on some other residue instead of the conserved phenylalanine or tryptophan, so this is likely a read error. It is unclear where the CDR3 begins or ends on the DNA, so no DNA is shown, and the CDR3 is as TCRdb lists it. The chain is built from TRBV5-1 and TRBJ1-4; the table's D gene call, TRBD1, was not cross checked with the DNA. The germline gives CDR1 SGHRS, CDR2 YFSETQ. The CDR3 numbers 11 amino acids, ends counted. The CDR3 reads CASSLPGGDFY.

Details on this clonotype: One junction end does not reproduce the germline sequence, and a read error may be involved. This rearrangement joins TRBV12-3 or TRBV12-4 to TRBJ2-2, with a weak D call TRBD1 (9 bases). This CDR3 is 18 amino acids long. CDR3 residues: CASSSGQGSGGTYNEQFF. For the CDR3, the DNA is TGTGCCAGCAGTTCGGGACAGGGATCGGGAGGGACCTACAATGAGCAGTTTTTT.

As concerns this clonotype: A much larger clone sits a single nucleotide away, making a read error possible. The chain carries TRBV12-3 or TRBV12-4 and TRBJ1-4, with D possibly matching TRBD1 (5 bases). V lost 6 bases and J lost 10, with 15 bases in between. The CDR3 runs to 13 residues. CDR3 loop: CASRGRGTGKLFF. The CDR3, as DNA: TGTGCCAGCAGGGGACGGGGCACCGGAAAACTGTTTTTT.

The table lists this clonotype with many counts. The chain carries TRBV19 and TRBJ1-2; possible D gene TRBD1, 5 bases. Per the germline V gene, CDR1 is LNHDA and CDR2 is SQIVND (reference sequence). The CDR3 spans 12 residues. V was shortened by 5 bases and J by 8 bases, with 12 bases between the two germline ends. CDR3 sequence reads: CASSEGLGGYTF. Here the CDR3 DNA reads TGTGCCAGTAGTGAGGGGTTGGGGGGCTACACCTTC.

The CDR3 DNA sequence: TGTGCCAGCAGGCAGTGGGTGGGACAGGGGGCATCGGGGGAGCTGTTTTTT. Residues: CASRQWVGQGASGELFF. This chain joins TRBV6-6 and TRBJ2-2; 12 bases align to TRBD1. V shed 6 bases and J 8 bases; nucleotides not matched to a gene: 13. The germline V gene has CDR1 MNHNY and CDR2 SVGAGI (reference sequence). The CDR3 has 17 residues.